Below, 16 T cell receptor beta chains from the same sample are listed, as sequenced in a study of T cell repertoires in aging, cancer and after chemotherapy. Multiplex touch-down PCR with TRB-A/B primers amplified rearranged V-D-J TRB sequences. TCRdb processed the multiplex PCR reads anew with MiXCR; each CDR3 protein has one entry. The table has about 4,800 distinct CDR3 sequences, about 26% seen once. Peripheral blood genomic DNA, not sorted cells or RNA, was the template. Sequencing input: blood. The receptors were sampled from a human donor with a blood cancer.

The chain combines TRBV6-5 with TRBJ2-1; D is perhaps TRBD2 (7 bases). CDR3 length: 16 residues. V shed 5 bases and J shed 8 bases, with 22 bases lying between them. CDR1 MNHEY and CDR2 SVGAGI come from the germline V gene. CDR3: CASSAPAGWGPDEQFF. CDR3 sequence (DNA): TGTGCCAGCAGTGCCCCAGCGGGATGGGGGCCGGATGAGCAGTTCTTC.

This clonotype has more than one count but fewer than ten. This chain joins TRBV30 and TRBJ1-5, with D possibly being TRBD1 (6 bases). This CDR3 spans 15 amino acids. V gave up 2 bases and J gave up 2 bases, with 13 bases separating them. Germline lookup yields CDR1 GTSNPN and CDR2 SVGIG (reference sequence). This CDR3 is CAWSLGGAGNQPQHF. In nucleotides, the CDR3 is TGTGCCTGGAGTTTGGGGGGCGCGGGCAATCAGCCCCAGCATTTT.

The V gene is TRBV7-9, the J gene TRBJ2-7; D remains unclear. V was cut by 6 bases and J by 0 bases, with 9 bases left in between. This CDR3 spans 13 amino acids. Germline V gene data show CDR1 as SEHNR and CDR2 as FQNEAQ (reference sequence). This CDR3 reads CASRPLNSYEQYF. Here the CDR3 DNA reads TGTGCCAGCAGGCCACTGAACTCCTACGAGCAGTACTTC.

This clonotype was found a few times. V gene TRBV19 combines with J gene TRBJ2-5; 7 bases line up with TRBD2. Germline V lookup: CDR1 LNHDA, CDR2 SQIVND (reference sequence). This CDR3 spans 14 amino acids. V was pared by 3 bases and J by 10 bases, with 11 bases of the junction left unmatched. The CDR3 DNA reads TGTGCCAGTAGTATGGGGGAGGGGCAATGGAGCCAGTACTTC. It specifies CASSMGEGQWSQYF.

CDR3 nucleotides: TGTGCCAGCAGCCGCGGGAGGGCCTCCTACGAGCAGTACTTC. This gives the protein CASSRGRASYEQYF. The rearrangement joins TRBV27 to TRBJ2-7; 9 nucleotides match TRBD2. Germline V gene sequence: CDR1 MNHEY, CDR2 SMNVEV (reference sequence). After removal of 6 bases from V and 0 bases from J, the junction contained 3 bases not matched to a gene. This CDR3 comprises 14 residues.

This clonotype was detected a few times. This chain links TRBV6-1 with TRBJ1-2; 12 nucleotides line up with TRBD1. The CDR3 loop spans 15 amino acids. Germline CDR1 reads MNHNS; CDR2 reads SASEGT. J was trimmed by 4 bases and V by 5 bases; bases with no gene match: 5. The CDR3 DNA reads as TGTGCCAGCAGTCCCGGGACAGGGGGCGTCTATGGCTACACCTTC. This codes for CASSPGTGGVYGYTF.

This clonotype has a handful of counts. The chain employs TRBV19 and TRBJ1-5; D is undetermined. This CDR3 region has 14 residues. V was pared by 4 bases and J by 2 bases, with 9 bases between. Germline V gene sequence: CDR1 LNHDA, CDR2 SQIVND (reference sequence). The CDR3 DNA follows: TGTGCCAGTAGTAGCCCTGGAGGCAATCAGCCCCAGCATTTT. Protein sequence: CASSSPGGNQPQHF. Together with reference TRBV19 and TRBJ1-5, the CDR3 gives the full variable domain: DGGITQSPKYLFRKEGQNVTLSCEQNLNHDAMYWYRQDPGQGLRLIYYSQIVNDFQKGDIAEGYSVSREKKESFPLTVTSAQKNPTAFYLCASSSPGGNQPQHFGDGTRLSIL.

This clonotype came up a few times. V and J are TRBV5-1 and TRBJ2-2; D is unclear. The CDR3 length is 15 residues. V was trimmed by 0 bases and J by 3 bases, leaving 9 bases between them. Germline-derived CDR1 and CDR2 are SGHRS and YFSETQ. CDR3 sequence reads: CASSLDAWDTGELFF. CDR3 DNA sequence: TGCGCCAGCAGCTTGGACGCCTGGGACACCGGGGAGCTGTTTTTT.

This clonotype has a single count. The chain is built from TRBV6-5 and TRBJ1-1; TRBD1 is a possible D gene (6 bases). The CDR3 runs to 13 residues. The germline V gene has CDR1 MNHEY and CDR2 SVGAGI. The V gene lost 9 bases and the J gene lost 1 base, with 12 bases spanning the gap. In DNA form, the CDR3 reads TGTGCCAGAAGAAAACAGGGGAACACTGAAGCTTTCTTT. Amino acid sequence: CARRKQGNTEAFF.

In its sample, this clonotype was seen a few times. The V and J genes are TRBV12-3 or TRBV12-4 and TRBJ1-2, with D tentatively TRBD1 (5 bases). CDR3 length: 15 amino acids. V was cut by 1 base and J by 0 bases, with 9 bases left in between. The DNA of the CDR3 is TGTGCCAGCAGTTTAGGGCAGACAGCTAACTATGGCTACACCTTC. Translating gives CASSLGQTANYGYTF.

The CDR3 spells CASSLDGVGELFF. The CDR3 region has the DNA TGTGCCAGCAGCTTAGATGGGGTCGGGGAGCTGTTTTTT. The chain joins TRBV11-2 to TRBJ2-2; D is unresolved. Germline assignment: CDR1 SGHAT and CDR2 FQNNGV. The CDR3 spans 13 residues. V lost 0 bases and J 7 bases, leaving 6 bases between the germline ends.

The table lists this clonotype with a few counts. The CDR3 spells CASSQTGVRNNEQFF. The CDR3 coding sequence is TGTGCCAGCTCCCAAACAGGGGTAAGGAACAATGAGCAGTTCTTC. The gene calls are TRBV18 and TRBJ2-1; 7 nucleotides align to TRBD1. The CDR3 is 15 residues long. Germline assignment: CDR1 KGHSH and CDR2 LQKENI. V lost 6 bases, J lost 5 bases, and 10 bases stayed unmatched.

The chain joins TRBV12-3 or TRBV12-4 to TRBJ1-1, with a tentative D call TRBD1 (6 bases). The CDR3 runs to 11 residues. Trimming pared 6 bases from V and 6 bases from J, leaving 8 bases between. CDR3 amino acids: CASSWTAEAFF. The DNA of the CDR3 is TGTGCCAGCAGCTGGACAGCTGAAGCTTTCTTT.

This clonotype turned up a few times. The chain carries TRBV20-1 and TRBJ2-3; 8 bases align to TRBD1. V dropped 4 bases and J dropped 0; count of bases not matched to a gene: 12. CDR1 is DFQATT, CDR2 SNEGSKA, per germline (reference sequence). This CDR3 has 17 amino acids. CDR3 nucleotide sequence: TGCAGTGCTAACCGCCCCGGGGACAGGTATAGCACAGATACGCAGTATTTT. As protein: CSANRPGDRYSTDTQYF.

The CDR3 DNA reads as TGTGCCAGGGGCCGGACGGGTGCCTACGAGCAGTACTTC. Translation: CARGRTGAYEQYF. V gene TRBV21-1 combines with J gene TRBJ2-7; TRBD2, the table's D call, was not compared with the DNA. TRBV21-1 corresponds to a pseudogene. The CDR3 sequence is 13 residues long.

As for this clonotype: A much larger clone lies one base from this, so it may be a read error. The gene calls are TRBV29-1 and TRBJ2-5, with D possibly TRBD1 on 6 matching bases. Germline V lookup: CDR1 SQVTM, CDR2 ANQGSEA. CDR3 length: 14 residues. V was cut by 8 bases and J by 9 bases, with 25 bases left in between. The CDR3 region is CSTLQGRDLLAQYF. The CDR3 DNA follows: TGCAGCACCCTACAGGGAAGGGACCTGCTTGCCCAGTACTTC.